What follows are 23 T cell receptor beta chains derived from one specimen sequenced in a study of shared clonotypes between healthy human individuals (dated by TCRdb to about 2020). The library was built by means of the immunoSEQ multiplex PCR assay. TCRdb retrieved this table from immuneACCESS and kept in-frame rearrangements only. Not all clones are present; in checked studies, unresolved V genes account for under half, and no reason is known for the remainder. The sample table lists about half a million clones, approximately 81% of them with a count of one. The top ten clones comprise over 9.5% of the sample. The sample taken for sequencing was PBMCs. These receptors all come from a woman between 40 and 55 years old in good health. Some clones in this sample may be carry-over from other donors' samples.

The J gene is TRBJ2-7, the V gene TRBV5-5; D may be TRBD1 or TRBD2 (6 bases each). Trimming left V 5 bases short and J 3 bases short, with 18 bases between. The germline V gene has CDR1 SGHKS and CDR2 YYEKEE (reference sequence). There are 15 residues in the CDR3. CDR3 protein: CASSPLGRGLYEQYF. CDR3 coding DNA: TGTGCCAGCAGTCCCCTTGGTCGGGGGCTCTACGAGCAGTACTTC.

The chain links TRBV5-4 to TRBJ2-5; 8 bases agree with TRBD1. The V gene's germline CDR1 is SGHNT and CDR2 YYREEE (reference sequence). This CDR3 is 17 amino acids long. V was pared by 6 bases and J by 0 bases, with 13 bases of the junction left unmatched. CDR3 bases: TGTGCCAGCACCGCCCCCGGACAGGGATTACACCAAGAGACCCAGTACTTC. Protein: CASTAPGQGLHQETQYF.

This chain uses TRBV28 with TRBJ1-5, with TRBD1 matching over 7 bases. The V gene's germline CDR1 is MDHEN and CDR2 SYDVKM. The CDR3 runs to 15 residues. V shed 4 bases and J 4 bases; nucleotides not matched to a gene: 7. CDR3 amino acids: CASSSLTGRNQPQHF. The CDR3 DNA is TGTGCCAGCAGTTCCCTGACAGGGAGGAATCAGCCCCAGCATTTT.

V and J are TRBV5-5 and TRBJ1-2, with TRBD1 matching over 9 bases. Germline V gene data show CDR1 as SGHKS and CDR2 as YYEKEE (reference sequence). With V trimmed by 3 bases and J by 3 bases, 9 bases remained unmatched. The CDR3 length is 16 residues. The CDR3 nucleotides read TGTGCCAGCAGCTCCCCGGACAGGGGAGGTGACTATGGCTACACCTTC. Encoded protein: CASSSPDRGGDYGYTF.

This clone was seen a handful of times. A far more abundant clone sits one base away, making this likely a read error. Other DNA sequences within the sample encode an identical CDR3. The chain has TRBV7-2 and TRBJ1-5, with D perhaps TRBD1 (5 bases). Germline CDR1 reads SGHTA; CDR2 reads FQGNSA. The CDR3 covers 15 residues. Trimming cost V 1 base and J 1 base, with 8 bases left between them. CDR3 in amino acids: CASSLDGGSNQPQHF. In DNA form, the CDR3 reads TGTGCCAGCAGCTTAGATGGGGGGAGCAATCAGCCCCAGCATTTT.

This clone has just one count. The chain carries TRBV5-4 and TRBJ2-3, with TRBD2 matching 7 bases. The CDR3 totals 14 residues. With V trimmed by 4 bases and J by 2 bases, 4 bases remained unmatched. Germline lookup yields CDR1 SGHNT and CDR2 YYREEE (reference sequence). This chain's CDR3 is CASSPGLDTDTQYF. The DNA for the CDR3 is TGTGCCAGCAGCCCCGGACTAGACACAGATACGCAGTATTTT.

A few counts support this clone. The chain uses TRBV21-1 and TRBJ1-2. TRBV21-1 corresponds to a pseudogene. This CDR3 contains 12 residues. CDR3 nucleotides: TGTGCCAGCAGCAAGTTTATTAATGGCTACACCTTC. As protein: CASSKFINGYTF.

The rearrangement uses TRBV5-1 and TRBJ2-1; possible D gene TRBD2, 5 bases. V shed 6 bases and J shed 0 bases, with 13 bases lying between them. This CDR3 region has 15 residues. Looked up from germline, CDR1 is SGHRS and CDR2 is YFSETQ. The CDR3 DNA follows: TGCGCCAGCATCCCGGACGGACTCTCCTACAATGAGCAGTTCTTC. It encodes CASIPDGLSYNEQFF.

This clone appeared once. The chain carries TRBV5-1 and TRBJ1-2, with D unclear. The CDR3 is 16 amino acids. Germline CDR1 is SGHRS and CDR2 is YFSETQ. Trimming cost V 0 bases and J 0 bases, with 12 bases left between them. The CDR3 DNA is TGCGCCAGCAGCTTGGACGGAAGGGTGGCTAACTATGGCTACACCTTC. Translation gives CASSLDGRVANYGYTF.

The chain links TRBV27 to TRBJ1-2, with D unclear. This CDR3 contains 13 residues. Germline V CDR1 and CDR2: MNHEY, SMNVEV (reference sequence). V was pared by 5 bases and J by 3 bases, with 10 bases between. The CDR3 nucleotides read TGTGCCAGCAGTCCCGGTCCTGACTATGGCTACACCTTC. Protein: CASSPGPDYGYTF.

This chain connects TRBV19 to TRBJ2-2, with D possibly being TRBD1 (5 bases). This CDR3 comprises 15 residues. Germline lookup yields CDR1 LNHDA and CDR2 SQIVND (reference sequence). Deletions cut 2 bases from V and 8 bases from J, with 15 bases between. The CDR3 DNA reads TGTGCCAGTAGTATACGGCCACAGGAAGGTGGGGAGCTGTTTTTT. It specifies CASSIRPQEGGELFF. The variable domain in full, completed from reference TRBV19 and TRBJ2-2, reads DGGITQSPKYLFRKEGQNVTLSCEQNLNHDAMYWYRQDPGQGLRLIYYSQIVNDFQKGDIAEGYSVSREKKESFPLTVTSAQKNPTAFYLCASSIRPQEGGELFFGEGSRLTVL.

The V and J genes are TRBV10-3 and TRBJ2-2; 8 bases match TRBD1. V lost 4 bases and J lost 1; bases outside the gene matches: 8. This CDR3 spans 17 amino acids. The germline V gene encodes CDR1 ENHRY and CDR2 SYGVKD. Here the CDR3 reads CAISGGQGALNTGELFF. CDR3 DNA: TGTGCCATCAGTGGCGGACAGGGCGCTTTGAACACCGGGGAGCTGTTTTTT.

J is TRBJ2-5 and V is TRBV28; D ambiguous. This CDR3 is built from 14 residues. Per germline, CDR1 MDHEN and CDR2 SYDVKM. V was clipped by 2 bases and J by 5 bases, with 12 bases between them. This chain's CDR3 is CASSLRAPRETQYF. The CDR3 region has the DNA TGTGCCAGCAGTTTAAGGGCCCCTCGGGAGACCCAGTACTTC.

The gene calls are TRBV28 and TRBJ1-1, with D perhaps TRBD1 (5 bases). The CDR3 spans 18 residues. Germline V CDR1 and CDR2: MDHEN, SYDVKM. With 4 bases removed from V and 4 bases from J, the gap between germline ends came to 25 bases. The CDR3 nucleotides are TGTGCCAGCAGTTCTCCGGTCCGGAGGGCTGGTAGGGGCACTGAAGCTTTCTTT. Protein sequence: CASSSPVRRAGRGTEAFF.

This chain links TRBV6-5 with TRBJ2-7; D is undetermined. From germline, CDR1 is MNHEY and CDR2 SVGAGI. The CDR3 has 15 residues. The V and J ends lost 6 bases and 0 bases respectively, with 15 bases between them. As DNA, the CDR3 is TGTGCCAGCAGAATGGGTTCCCCGAGCTCCTACGAGCAGTACTTC. This sequence encodes CASRMGSPSSYEQYF.

The gene calls are TRBV5-1 and TRBJ2-7, with D tentatively TRBD1 (6 bases). V was shortened by 5 bases and J by 6 bases, with 21 bases between the two germline ends. CDR1 is SGHRS, CDR2 YFSETQ, per germline. This CDR3 contains 15 residues. DNA for the CDR3: TGCGCCAGCAGTAGGGACAACAACCCTGGGGCCGAGCAGTACTTC. Its translation: CASSRDNNPGAEQYF.

The table lists this clone with a count of one. The chain uses TRBV2 and TRBJ2-7; 11 bases map to TRBD2. The CDR3 is 15 residues long. J was trimmed by 5 bases and V by 6 bases; bases with no gene match: 9. Germline CDR1 SNHLY, CDR2 FYNNEI. For the CDR3, the DNA is TGTGCCAGCAGACCCCGACTAGCGGGGCGGGACGAGCAGTACTTC. This codes for CASRPRLAGRDEQYF.

This clone showed up just once. This rearrangement joins TRBV11-2 to TRBJ1-1; TRBD1 might be the D (5 bases). Germline V gene sequence: CDR1 SGHAT, CDR2 FQNNGV. Between the trimmed V and J ends, which lost 0 bases and 7 bases, there was a span of 15 bases. This CDR3 is built from 15 residues. The CDR3 nucleotides are TGTGCCAGCAGCTTAGATGCGGGGGGTTTTGATGAAGCTTTCTTT. It yields the protein CASSLDAGGFDEAFF.

This chain links TRBV7-2 with TRBJ1-5, with D possibly matching TRBD1 (5 bases). Germline values: CDR1 SGHTA, CDR2 FQGNSA. The CDR3 is 14 amino acids. V was pared by 4 bases and J by 6 bases, with 13 bases between. This chain's CDR3 is CASSSELRGQPQHF. The CDR3 DNA reads TGTGCCAGCAGCTCGGAACTTAGGGGTCAGCCCCAGCATTTT.

The V and J genes are TRBV5-1 and TRBJ2-1; tentative D call: TRBD2 (6 bases). The CDR3 has 16 residues. Trimming took 2 bases from V and 8 from J, leaving 20 bases between them. CDR1 is SGHRS and CDR2 is YFSETQ in the germline V gene. In DNA form, the CDR3 reads TGCGCCAGCAGCTTATGGACTGCGGCTCCGGGGGATGAGCAGTTCTTC. Encoded protein: CASSLWTAAPGDEQFF.

The chain's CDR3 is CASSPQGSTDTQYF. In DNA form, the CDR3 reads TGTGCCAGCAGCCCACAGGGGAGTACGGATACGCAGTATTTT. V gene TRBV7-2 combines with J gene TRBJ2-3; 7 bases line up with TRBD1. Germline V gene lookup returns CDR1 SGHTA and CDR2 FQGNSA. The CDR3 sequence is 14 residues long. J lost 6 bases, V lost 5 bases, and 8 bases had no gene match.

This clone was observed a handful of times. A far larger clone lies a single base away; this is likely a read error. The rearrangement joins TRBV30 to TRBJ2-7; tentatively, D is TRBD1 (6 bases). CDR1 is GTSNPN, CDR2 SVGIG, per germline (reference sequence). The CDR3 has 13 residues. V was trimmed by 3 bases and J by 2 bases, leaving 11 bases between them. The CDR3: CAWSRDTTYEQYF. Here the CDR3 DNA reads TGTGCCTGGAGCCGGGACACCACCTACGAGCAGTACTTC.

This clone was seen only once. A far larger clone is one base from this, pointing to a likely read error. Distinct nucleotide sequences in the sample also encode this CDR3. This chain connects TRBV5-6 to TRBJ2-2; possible D gene TRBD2, 5 bases. CDR1 SGHDT and CDR2 YYEEEE come from the germline V gene. This CDR3 is built from 13 residues. The CDR3 region is CASSTQLAGELFF. CDR3 nucleotide sequence: TGTGCCAGCAGTACACAGCTGGCCGGGGAGCTGTTCTTT.